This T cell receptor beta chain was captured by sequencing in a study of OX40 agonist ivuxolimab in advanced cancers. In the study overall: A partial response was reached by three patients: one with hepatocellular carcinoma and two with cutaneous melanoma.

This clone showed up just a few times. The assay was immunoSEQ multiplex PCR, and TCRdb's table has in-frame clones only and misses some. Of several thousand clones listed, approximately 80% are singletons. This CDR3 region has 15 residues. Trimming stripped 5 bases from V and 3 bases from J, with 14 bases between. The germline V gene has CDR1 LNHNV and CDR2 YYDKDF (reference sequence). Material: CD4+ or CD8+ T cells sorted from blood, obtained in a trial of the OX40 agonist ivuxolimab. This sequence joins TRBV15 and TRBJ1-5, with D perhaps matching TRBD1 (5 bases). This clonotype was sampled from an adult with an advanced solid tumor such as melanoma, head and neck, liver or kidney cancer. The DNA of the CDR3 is TGTGCCACCAGCCGAAGTGGGGGTGTCAATCAGCCCCAGCATTTT. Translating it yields CATSRSGGVNQPQHF.